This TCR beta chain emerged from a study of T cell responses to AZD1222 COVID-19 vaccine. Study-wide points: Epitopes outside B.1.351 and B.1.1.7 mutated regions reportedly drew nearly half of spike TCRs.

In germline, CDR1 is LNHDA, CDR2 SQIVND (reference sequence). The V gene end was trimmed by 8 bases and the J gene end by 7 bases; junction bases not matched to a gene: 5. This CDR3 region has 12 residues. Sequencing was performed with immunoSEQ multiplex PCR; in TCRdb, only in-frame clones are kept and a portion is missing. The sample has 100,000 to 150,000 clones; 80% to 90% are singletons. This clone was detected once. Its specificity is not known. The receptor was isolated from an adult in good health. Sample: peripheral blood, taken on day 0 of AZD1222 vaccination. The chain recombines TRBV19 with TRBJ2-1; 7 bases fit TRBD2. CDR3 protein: CASGEGWNEQFF. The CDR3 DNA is TGTGCCAGTGGGGAGGGCTGGAATGAGCAGTTCTTC.